Presented here are 10 T cell receptor beta chains from one specimen sequenced in a study of T-cell memory formation after mild COVID-19. TCRdb re-analysed the 5' RACE reads in MiXCR, keeping a single row per CDR3 protein. There are approximately 230,000 distinct CDR3 sequences in the sample; over 15% occur only once, and approximately 3.5% lies in the top ten. Input material: PBMCs or a T cell subset sorted from them (not recorded which). The receptors here all came from a man aged 18 to 30 who had mild COVID-19 (a few samples of this study predate the infection). Cell type and time point are not known.

The V and J genes are TRBV29-1 and TRBJ2-5, with D uncertain. This CDR3 has 14 amino acids. Between the trimmed V and J ends, which lost 1 base and 4 bases, there was a span of 13 bases. Germline V gene lookup returns CDR1 SQVTM and CDR2 ANQGSEA. This CDR3 reads CSVEARPVRETQYF. The CDR3 DNA reads TGCAGCGTTGAAGCTCGTCCCGTTAGAGAGACCCAGTACTTC.

The CDR3 protein is CAWGGYTF. CDR3 nucleotides: TGTGCCTGGGGGGGCTACACCTTC. The chain is built from TRBV30 and TRBJ1-2; no firm D call. Trimming removed 5 bases at V and 8 bases at J, with 3 bases between. The CDR3 spans 8 residues. Germline-derived CDR1 and CDR2 are GTSNPN and SVGIG (reference sequence).

The chain recombines TRBV5-4 with TRBJ2-7; 12 bases line up with TRBD1. J gave up 4 bases and V 4 bases, and 9 bases lay outside the gene matches. The CDR3 is 16 residues long. In germline, CDR1 is SGHNT, CDR2 YYREEE (reference sequence). CDR3 sequence: CASSAGQGAVVYEQYF. The CDR3 coding sequence is TGTGCCAGCAGCGCGGGACAGGGGGCCGTTGTGTACGAGCAGTACTTC.

This clonotype was seen more than once but under ten times. The V gene is TRBV29-1, the J gene TRBJ1-2; no firm D call. The germline CDR1 and CDR2 sequences are SQVTM and ANQGSEA. V dropped 3 bases and J dropped 4 bases, with 12 bases sitting between them. CDR3 length: 13 residues. CDR3 coding DNA: TGCAGCGTTGATATCCCGGGGTCCTATGGCTACACCTTC. It is translated as CSVDIPGSYGYTF.

The rearrangement links TRBV20-1 to TRBJ2-7; 13 bases align to TRBD2. Germline loops: CDR1 DFQATT, CDR2 SNEGSKA (reference sequence). The trim removed 5 bases at V and 4 bases at J, leaving 2 bases unmatched. CDR3 length: 13 amino acids. The CDR3 loop is CSAPTSGGYEQYV. The CDR3 DNA reads as TGCAGTGCTCCGACTAGCGGGGGGTACGAGCAGTACGTC.

CDR3 nucleotide sequence: TGTGCCAGCAGCCCGACAGGACTAGCCCAAAGGGAGACCCAGTACTTC. Its protein product is CASSPTGLAQRETQYF. This chain connects TRBV3-1 to TRBJ2-5; TRBD2 agrees at 8 bases. This CDR3 is 16 amino acids long. The J segment lost 5 bases and the V segment lost 4 bases, leaving 12 bases of the junction unmatched. In germline, CDR1 is LGHDT, CDR2 YNNKEL (reference sequence).

The chain employs TRBV6-5 and TRBJ2-2; D ambiguous. The germline V gene encodes CDR1 MNHEY and CDR2 SVGAGI. The CDR3 is 13 amino acids. Trimming took 2 bases from V and 1 from J, leaving 2 bases between them. Written as DNA, the CDR3 is TGTGCCAGCAGTTACGAGAACACCGGGGAGCTGTTTTTT. This encodes CASSYENTGELFF.

This clonotype turned up a few times. This rearrangement joins TRBV2 to TRBJ2-2; 13 bases are shared with TRBD2. Trimming at V came to 4 bases and at J to 6 bases, leaving 2 bases not matched to a gene. This CDR3 spans 15 amino acids. Germline V lookup: CDR1 SNHLY, CDR2 FYNNEI. CDR3 region: CASSGGTSGAGELFF. The CDR3 DNA is TGTGCCAGCAGTGGAGGGACTAGCGGGGCCGGGGAGCTGTTTTTT. Combining the CDR3 with reference TRBV2 and TRBJ2-2 gives the whole variable domain EPEVTQTPSHQVTQMGQEVILRCVPISNHLYFYWYRQILGQKVEFLVSFYNNEISEKSEIFDDQFSVERPDGSNFTLKIRSTKLEDSAMYFCASSGGTSGAGELFFGEGSRLTVL.

This clonotype was picked up a small number of times. V and J are TRBV5-6 and TRBJ2-2; D possibly uses TRBD1 or TRBD2 (5 bases each). The germline CDR1 and CDR2 sequences are SGHDT and YYEEEE. The CDR3 is made up of 15 amino acids. V was cut by 2 bases and J by 5 bases, with 13 bases left in between. CDR3 in amino acids: CASSFGSGRTGELFF. The DNA of the CDR3 is TGTGCCAGCAGCTTCGGATCAGGGAGAACCGGGGAGCTGTTTTTT.

The gene calls are TRBV15 and TRBJ2-7; tentative D call: TRBD2 (5 bases). Germline values: CDR1 LNHNV, CDR2 YYDKDF (reference sequence). V lost 0 bases and J 0 bases, leaving 15 bases between the germline ends. There are 17 residues in the CDR3. CDR3 nucleotides: TGTGCCACCAGCAGAGAAGGTTTCCGGGGAAGCTCCTACGAGCAGTACGTC. It yields the protein CATSREGFRGSSYEQYV.